This T cell receptor (beta chain) was obtained from a study of CD8 T cells in ankylosing spondylitis. Whole-study results and caveats: Seemingly characteristic of ankylosing spondylitis blood was a TCR beta motif consisting of 7 or 8 highly homologous variants.

Note on this clonotype: The antigen is not known.

CDR3 size: 15 residues. The J segment lost 3 bases and the V segment lost 7 bases, leaving 9 bases of the junction unmatched. Germline V gene lookup returns CDR1 SQVTM and CDR2 ANQGSEA. TCRdb re-called the 5' RACE reads through MiXCR, storing one row per CDR3 protein. The sample includes 450,000 or so distinct CDR3 sequences, about 25% of them seen just once. The chain joins TRBV29-1 to TRBJ1-1, with 12 bases that match TRBD1. The clonotype comes from a male donor with ankylosing spondylitis. Sequencing used blood, either unsorted or a sorted T cell fraction (not recorded which). The CDR3 nucleotides read TGCAGCGCCGTAGGGACAGGGGGCGTCTACACTGAAGCTTTCTTT. Translation: CSAVGTGGVYTEAFF.